Listed here are 29 T cell receptor beta chains from one sample, sequenced in a study of T cells in women clearing cervical HPV infection. Only in-frame clones appear in the TCRdb table, and some are missing; sequencing was by immunoSEQ multiplex PCR. The table for this sample gives under 50,000 clones. The source material was blood buffy coat. Source of these receptors: a woman between 18 and 69 years old with a cervical HPV16 infection that either progressed to CIN3+ or cleared (not recorded which).

CDR3: CAVGGASSYEQYF. The CDR3 bases that were read are TGTGCCGTAGGCGGGGCCAGCTCCTACGAG. The chain uses TRBV7-2 and TRBJ2-7; perhaps TRBD2 as D (6 bases). The CDR3 extends 3 residues past the end of the read, so its final part is completed from the germline J gene. The CDR3 has 13 residues. The germline V gene encodes CDR1 SGHTA and CDR2 FQGNSA. The V and J ends lost 11 bases and 0 bases respectively, with 14 bases between them.

A note on this clone: The CDR3 end falls 3 residues outside the read, so it is completed with the germline J gene. V gene TRBV7-3 combines with J gene TRBJ2-3; a weak D match, TRBD1 (5 bases). The CDR3 has 14 residues. V was pared by 0 bases and J by 1 base, with 5 bases between. The V gene's germline CDR1 is SGHTA and CDR2 FQGTGA. This chain's CDR3 is CASSLTGGTDTQYF. The covered CDR3 bases are TGTGCCAGCAGCTTAACAGGGGGCACAGATACG.

Of note for this clone: The read halts 3 residues ahead of the CDR3 end, with the missing end drawn from the germline J gene. The chain is built from TRBV18 and TRBJ1-1; TRBD1 is a possible D gene (5 bases). CDR3 length: 14 residues. Germline CDR1 KGHSH, CDR2 LQKENI. V shed 1 base and J shed 7 bases, with 13 bases lying between them. The sequenced part of the CDR3 DNA is TGTGCCAGCTCACCACGAGAGGGGTTCAATGAA. It specifies CASSPREGFNE. The entire CDR3 protein is CASSPREGFNEAFF.

To note about this clone: The sequence runs out 3 residues before the end of the CDR3; the remainder is reconstructed from the germline J gene. The V call is TRBV5-1, the J call TRBJ2-5, with unresolved D. Deletions cut 1 base from V and 2 bases from J, with 12 bases between. The germline CDR1 and CDR2 sequences are SGHRS and YFSETQ. The CDR3 is 15 amino acids. The CDR3 region is CASSLYDTSQETQYF. The sequenced part of the CDR3 DNA is TGCGCCAGCAGCTTGTACGACACCTCGCAAGAGACC.

In the case of this clone: The read terminates 3 residues before the CDR3 end, so the remaining end is supplied by the germline J gene. The chain is built from TRBV7-4 and TRBJ1-2; weak D call: TRBD1 (5 bases). The CDR3 extends over 16 amino acids. Germline V CDR1 and CDR2: SGHVT, SQSDAQ. This CDR3 reads CASSLRGSPCTDTYTF. The covered CDR3 bases are TGTGCCAGCAGCTTAAGGGGCAGCCCCTGCACAGATACC. Complete variable domain (other parts from reference TRBV7-4 and TRBJ1-2): GAGVSQSPRYKVAKRGRDVALRCDSISGHVTLYWYRQTLGQGSEVLTYSQSDAQRDKSGRPSGRFSAERPERSVSTLKIQRTEQGDSAVYLCASSLRGSPCTDTYTFGSGTRLTVV.

Regarding this clone: One end of the junction varies from germline; a read error may be responsible. The read falls 3 residues short of the CDR3 end, and the missing part is taken from the germline J gene. The same CDR3 is also encoded by other DNA sequences in this sample. The chain joins TRBV19 to TRBJ1-3, with TRBD1 matching over 7 bases. The V gene's germline CDR1 is LNHDA and CDR2 SQIVND (reference sequence). CDR3 length: 14 residues. CDR3 DNA (partial): TGTGCCAGTTCTACAGGGGTCTCTGGAAACACA. Translated, it gives CASSTGVSGNT. The CDR3 in its entirety is CASSTGVSGNTIYF.

On this clone itself: The read falls 3 residues short of the CDR3 end, and the missing part is taken from the germline J gene. The gene calls are TRBV7-2 and TRBJ2-7; 7 bases line up with TRBD2. Per germline, CDR1 SGHTA and CDR2 FQGNSA. The CDR3 extends over 14 amino acids. V was pared by 5 bases and J by 4 bases, with 8 bases of the junction left unmatched. The DNA read from the CDR3 is TGTGCCAGCAGCGTAGGACTAGGGGTTTACGAG. Encoded protein: CASSVGLGVYE. The whole CDR3 is CASSVGLGVYEQYF.

With regard to this clone: The DNA ends 3 residues before the CDR3 does, and the rest of the CDR3 is filled in from the germline J gene. The V call is TRBV19, the J call TRBJ1-2; D uncertain. Germline CDR1 LNHDA, CDR2 SQIVND (reference sequence). This CDR3 comprises 15 residues. CDR3 region: CASSIARGFTDTYTF. CDR3 DNA (partial): TGTGCCAGTAGTATAGCCCGGGGTTTCACAGATACC. The variable domain in full, with the rest retrieved from reference TRBV19 and TRBJ1-2, is DGGITQSPKYLFRKEGQNVTLSCEQNLNHDAMYWYRQDPGQGLRLIYYSQIVNDFQKGDIAEGYSVSREKKESFPLTVTSAQKNPTAFYLCASSIARGFTDTYTFGSGTRLTVV.

Concerning this clone itself: The read ends 3 residues before the CDR3 terminus; that terminus is restored from the germline J gene. This chain connects TRBV7-9 to TRBJ2-3; TRBD2 is a possible D gene (7 bases). CDR1 and CDR2 from the germline V gene are SEHNR and FQNEAQ (reference sequence). The CDR3 is 14 amino acids. The sequenced CDR3 bases are TGTGCCAGCAGCCATACAGGGATACGGGAGGCG. Amino acid sequence: CASSHTGIREA. The CDR3 in full is CASSHTGIREAQYF.

Concerning this clone: The read is 3 residues too short to cover the CDR3 end, so that end is filled in from the germline J gene. The chain links TRBV18 to TRBJ1-2; D unclear. This CDR3 is 15 amino acids long. CDR1 and CDR2 (germline): KGHSH, LQKENI. V lost 3 bases, J lost 0 bases, and 11 bases lay in between. The CDR3 loop reads CASSPRVEANYGYTF. The CDR3 bases that were read are TGTGCCAGCTCACCTAGGGTGGAAGCTAACTATGGC.

With respect to this clone: The read ends 3 residues early relative to the CDR3; the germline J gene fills the gap. The chain is built from TRBV5-1 and TRBJ2-3; D perhaps matches TRBD2 (6 bases). V lost 5 bases and J lost 6, with 10 bases in between. The CDR3 is 12 residues long. Germline lookup yields CDR1 SGHRS and CDR2 YFSETQ. CDR3 DNA (partial): TGCGCCAGCAGGATGGAGGGGGATACG. This sequence encodes CASRMEGDT. Given in full, the CDR3 is CASRMEGDTQYF.

The DNA read from the CDR3 is TGTGCCAGTGGGCTCCTGACAACTAATGAAAAA. Amino acid sequence: CASGLLTTNEK. The full CDR3 reads CASGLLTTNEKLFF. V and J are TRBV19 and TRBJ1-4; D is unresolved. With the read ending 3 residues before the CDR3 end, the germline J gene is used to fill in that end. CDR3 length: 14 residues. Per the germline V gene, CDR1 is LNHDA and CDR2 is SQIVND (reference sequence). V was clipped by 8 bases and J by 0 bases, with 10 bases between them.

A word on this clone: Read coverage stops 3 residues before the CDR3 terminus; the germline J gene supplies the remainder. The chain has TRBV30 and TRBJ1-2; no firm D call. The CDR3 runs 11 residues. CDR1 and CDR2 from the germline V gene are GTSNPN and SVGIG (reference sequence). The CDR3 spells CAQRDNNDYTF. The covered CDR3 bases are TGTGCCCAGCGGGATAACAATGAC.

For this clone: Read data end 3 residues before the CDR3 end; the end is taken from the germline J gene. Other nucleotide sequences from this sample produce the same CDR3. This chain joins TRBV20-1 and TRBJ1-2, with 9 bases that match TRBD1. Germline CDR1 DFQATT, CDR2 SNEGSKA (reference sequence). The CDR3 covers 15 residues. Losses at the gene ends were 5 bases for V and 2 bases for J; bases not matched to a gene: 9. Incomplete CDR3 DNA: TGCAGTGCTCCTACGTACGACAGGGGGAACTATGGC. This sequence encodes CSAPTYDRGNYG. The entire CDR3 protein is CSAPTYDRGNYGYTF.

Points on this clone: The sequenced fragment ends 3 residues before the CDR3 boundary, so the rest is inferred from the germline J gene. This chain links TRBV19 with TRBJ1-1; D ambiguous. Germline-derived CDR1 and CDR2 are LNHDA and SQIVND (reference sequence). The V and J ends lost 6 bases and 0 bases respectively, with 8 bases between them. CDR3 length equals 13 residues. Here the CDR3 reads CASSLSMNTEAFF. The CDR3 bases that were read are TGTGCCAGTAGCCTTTCTATGAACACTGAA.

With regard to this clone: The CDR3 end falls 3 residues outside the read, so it is completed with the germline J gene. The chain couples TRBV19 to TRBJ2-6, with 8 positions matching TRBD1. V lost 10 bases to trimming and J lost 0 bases; unmatched junction nucleotides: 14. Germline loops: CDR1 LNHDA, CDR2 SQIVND (reference sequence). The CDR3 has 18 amino acids. The CDR3 reads CATGRTGGFSSGANVLTF. Incomplete CDR3 DNA: TGTGCCACGGGCCGAACAGGGGGTTTCAGCTCTGGGGCCAACGTC.

The CDR3 bases that were read are TGTGCCAGCAGTTCTCTGGGGCTTGTTAATGAAAAA. Protein product: CASSSLGLVNEK. The entire CDR3 reads CASSSLGLVNEKLFF. The rearrangement joins TRBV5-6 to TRBJ1-4; TRBD1 might be the D (5 bases). Coverage ceases 3 residues before the CDR3 finishes, and the germline J gene fills in the end. Germline values: CDR1 SGHDT, CDR2 YYEEEE. CDR3 length: 15 amino acids. The V end was cut by 5 bases, the J end by 4 bases, with 15 bases between.

With regard to this clone: The read terminates 3 residues before the CDR3 end, so the remaining end is supplied by the germline J gene. This chain joins TRBV7-2 and TRBJ1-5; weak D call: TRBD1 (5 bases). The CDR3 is 15 residues long. Germline assignment: CDR1 SGHTA and CDR2 FQGNSA. The V gene lost 5 bases and the J gene lost 6 bases, with 17 bases spanning the gap. The CDR3 spells CASSLTYAQGQPQHF. The DNA read from the CDR3 is TGTGCCAGCAGCCTGACTTACGCGCAGGGTCAGCCC.

The CDR3 is CASSFDPGQGGSGGYTF. Partial CDR3 DNA: TGTGCCAGCAGTTTTGATCCGGGACAGGGTGGATCTGGTGGC. The genes are TRBV12-3 or TRBV12-4 and TRBJ1-2; TRBD1 aligns across 9 bases. The missing CDR3 end, 3 residues past where the read stops, is filled in from the germline J gene. V shed 3 bases, J shed 7 bases, and the junction held 15 bases outside the gene matches. The CDR3 contains 17 residues.

In regard to this clone: The DNA ends 3 residues before the CDR3 does, and the rest of the CDR3 is filled in from the germline J gene. The rearrangement joins TRBV20-1 to TRBJ2-1, with 11 bases aligning to TRBD2. Losses at the gene ends were 6 bases for V and 4 bases for J; bases not matched to a gene: 8. Germline V gene lookup returns CDR1 DFQATT and CDR2 SNEGSKA (reference sequence). This CDR3 comprises 15 residues. CDR3 protein: CSARRLAGPYNEQFF. The CDR3 bases that were read are TGCAGTGCAAGAAGACTAGCGGGACCGTACAATGAG.

With respect to this clone: The read falls 3 residues short of the CDR3 end, and the missing part is taken from the germline J gene. The rearrangement joins TRBV2 to TRBJ2-4; TRBD1 matches at 7 bases. Germline V lookup: CDR1 SNHLY, CDR2 FYNNEI. The CDR3 is made up of 13 amino acids. The CDR3 loop reads CASTPGSGQPQYF. CDR3 bases read: TGTGCCAGCACGCCGGGTTCGGGACAGCCT.

Remarks on this clone: The read ends 3 residues early relative to the CDR3; the germline J gene fills the gap. The J gene is TRBJ2-1, the V gene TRBV5-8, with 7 bases that match TRBD2. V was pared by 3 bases and J by 9 bases, with 3 bases of the junction left unmatched. The CDR3 sequence is 12 residues long. CDR1 and CDR2 from the germline V gene are SGHTS and YDEGEE. Partial CDR3 DNA: TGTGCCAGCAGCTATTCTAGCGGTGAG. Translated, it gives CASSYSSGE. The entire CDR3 sequence reads CASSYSSGEQFF.

Worth noting for this clone: The read is 3 residues too short to cover the CDR3 end, so that end is filled in from the germline J gene. The V call is TRBV29-1, the J call TRBJ1-2, with 10 bases aligning to TRBD1. The V gene end was trimmed by 3 bases and the J gene end by 3 bases; junction bases not matched to a gene: 10. This CDR3 contains 16 residues. CDR1 and CDR2 (germline): SQVTM, ANQGSEA. CDR3 DNA (partial): TGCAGCGTTGACCGACAGGGGGCAAGCATTGACTATGGC. It codes for CSVDRQGASIDYG. The whole CDR3 reads CSVDRQGASIDYGYTF.

Concerning this clone itself: The CDR3 end lies 3 residues beyond the end of the read and is filled in from the germline J gene. This sequence joins TRBV20-1 and TRBJ2-2; D is unclear. Germline CDR1 reads DFQATT; CDR2 reads SNEGSKA (reference sequence). The CDR3 covers 12 residues. Partial CDR3 DNA: TGCAGTGCTAGAGATCAAGGTGAAAAG. Protein sequence: CSARDQGEK. The entire CDR3 reads CSARDQGEKLFF.

For this clone: The sequence runs out 3 residues before the end of the CDR3; the remainder is reconstructed from the germline J gene. The chain carries TRBV19 and TRBJ1-1; weak D call: TRBD1 (5 bases). Trimming shortened V by 5 bases and J by 6 bases, and 19 bases separated the two germline ends. Germline V gene data show CDR1 as LNHDA and CDR2 as SQIVND (reference sequence). The CDR3 has 15 amino acids. The CDR3 loop is CASSPVGGVSAEAFF. The sequenced CDR3 bases are TGTGCCAGTAGTCCCGTGGGGGGGGTCTCCGCTGAA.

Points on this clone: Coverage ceases 3 residues before the CDR3 finishes, and the germline J gene fills in the end. The chain uses TRBV7-9 and TRBJ1-2, with a possible D match to TRBD1 (6 bases). Trimming shortened V by 7 bases and J by 7 bases, and 19 bases separated the two germline ends. The CDR3 has 14 residues. CDR1 is SEHNR and CDR2 is FQNEAQ in the germline V gene (reference sequence). The covered CDR3 bases are TGTGCCAGCATCCTCATAGGGACATTGGGTGGC. Protein sequence: CASILIGTLGG. The CDR3 as a whole reads CASILIGTLGGYTF.

About this clone: The CDR3 end lies 3 residues beyond the end of the read and is filled in from the germline J gene. The rearrangement links TRBV7-2 to TRBJ1-6, with D possibly matching TRBD1 (6 bases). Germline V CDR1 and CDR2: SGHTA, FQGNSA. This CDR3 has 15 residues. Deletions cut 5 bases from V and 6 bases from J, with 14 bases between. The part of the CDR3 DNA that was read is TGTGCCAGCAGCCGGGACAAGGCCACTAATTCACCC. Translation: CASSRDKATNSP. The CDR3 reads in full as CASSRDKATNSPLHF.

Worth noting for this clone: The read ends 3 residues shy of where the CDR3 ends; the end is completed using the germline J gene. The chain links TRBV18 to TRBJ1-3, with D maybe TRBD1 (5 bases). Between the trimmed V and J ends, which lost 4 bases and 0 bases, there was a span of 19 bases. Per the germline V gene, CDR1 is KGHSH and CDR2 is LQKENI. This CDR3 has 18 amino acids. The CDR3 bases that were read are TGTGCCAGCTCACTACAAGACGGGGGGGGACTCTCTGGAAACACC. Translated: CASSLQDGGGLSGNT. The whole CDR3 sequence is CASSLQDGGGLSGNTIYF.

A note on this clone: Read coverage stops 3 residues before the CDR3 terminus; the germline J gene supplies the remainder. This chain connects TRBV18 to TRBJ1-6; D may be TRBD1 (6 bases). Germline CDR1 KGHSH, CDR2 LQKENI. V was pared by 4 bases and J by 7 bases, with 11 bases between. CDR3 size: 14 residues. CDR3 DNA (partial): TGTGCCAGCTCACGGGACAACAACAATTCACCC. Translating it yields CASSRDNNNSP. The complete CDR3 reads CASSRDNNNSPLHF.